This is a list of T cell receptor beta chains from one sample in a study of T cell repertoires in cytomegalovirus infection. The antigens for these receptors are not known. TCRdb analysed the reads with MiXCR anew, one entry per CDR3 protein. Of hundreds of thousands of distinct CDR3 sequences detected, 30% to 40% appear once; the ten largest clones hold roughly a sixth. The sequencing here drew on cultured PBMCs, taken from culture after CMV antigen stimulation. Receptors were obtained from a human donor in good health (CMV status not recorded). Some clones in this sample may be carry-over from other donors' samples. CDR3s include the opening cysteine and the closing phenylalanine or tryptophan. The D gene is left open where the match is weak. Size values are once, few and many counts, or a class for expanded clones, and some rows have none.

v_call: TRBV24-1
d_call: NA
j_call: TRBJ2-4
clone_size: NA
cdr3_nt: TGTGCCACCAGTGATTCGAAAGCCAAAAACATTCAGTACTTC
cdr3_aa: CATSDSKAKNIQYF

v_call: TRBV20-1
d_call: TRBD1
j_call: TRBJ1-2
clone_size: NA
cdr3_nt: TGCAGTGGGACAGGGGGCGCCGCTAACTATGGCTACACCTTC
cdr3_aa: CSGTGGAANYGYTF

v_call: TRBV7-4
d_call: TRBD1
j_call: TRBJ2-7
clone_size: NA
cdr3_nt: TGTGCCAGCAGCTTAGCTCTGACAGGGGGCTCCTACGAGCAGTACTTC
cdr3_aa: CASSLALTGGSYEQYF

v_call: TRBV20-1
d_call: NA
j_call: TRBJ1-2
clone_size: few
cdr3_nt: TGCAGTGCGACGATGACAGCTAACTATGGCTACACCTTC
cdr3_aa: CSATMTANYGYTF

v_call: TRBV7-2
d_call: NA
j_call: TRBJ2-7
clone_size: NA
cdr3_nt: TGTGCCAGCAGCTTAGAATCAGGACGGAACCGGTACTTC
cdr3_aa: CASSLESGRNRYF

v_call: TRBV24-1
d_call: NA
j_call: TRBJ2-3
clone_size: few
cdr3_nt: TGTGCCACCAGTGACCCAATTAGGACCGTGGGGAGCACAGATACGCAGTATTTT
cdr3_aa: CATSDPIRTVGSTDTQYF

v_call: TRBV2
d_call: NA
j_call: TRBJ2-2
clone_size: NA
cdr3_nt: TGTGCCAGCAGTGATATACTTCCGGGGGAGCTGTTTTTT
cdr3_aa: CASSDILPGELFF

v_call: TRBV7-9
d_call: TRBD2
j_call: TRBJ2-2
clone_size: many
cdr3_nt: TGTGCCAGCAGCTCTGGGACTAGCGGATTCACCGGGGAGCTGTTTTTT
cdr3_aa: CASSSGTSGFTGELFF

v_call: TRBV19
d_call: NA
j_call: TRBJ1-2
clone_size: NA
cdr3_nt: TGTGCCAGTAGTCCGGGGCCTGACTATGGCTACACCTTC
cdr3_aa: CASSPGPDYGYTF

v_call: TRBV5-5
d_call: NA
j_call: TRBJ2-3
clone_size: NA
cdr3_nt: TGTGCCAGCAGCTTGGTCGATTGGGAACTCACAGATACGCAGTATTTT
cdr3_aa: CASSLVDWELTDTQYF

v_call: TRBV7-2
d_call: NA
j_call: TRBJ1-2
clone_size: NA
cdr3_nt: TGTGCCAGCAGCCACGGGTATGGCTACACCTTC
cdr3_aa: CASSHGYGYTF

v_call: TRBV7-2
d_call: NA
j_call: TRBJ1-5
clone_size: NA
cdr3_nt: TGTGCCAGCAGCTTAGAAGTATATAGCAATCAGCCCCAGCATTTT
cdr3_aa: CASSLEVYSNQPQHF

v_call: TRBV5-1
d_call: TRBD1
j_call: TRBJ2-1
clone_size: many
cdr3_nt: TGCGCCAGCAGCCCCACAGGGGGTGGCTACAATGAGCAGTTCTTC
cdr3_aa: CASSPTGGGYNEQFF

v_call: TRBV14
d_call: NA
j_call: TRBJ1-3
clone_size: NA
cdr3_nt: TGTGCCAGCAGCCAAATAGGAAACACCATATATTTT
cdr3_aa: CASSQIGNTIYF

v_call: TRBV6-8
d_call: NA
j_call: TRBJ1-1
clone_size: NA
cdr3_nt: TGTGCCAGCAGGGAGGTCTTGCTAGAAGCTTTCTTT
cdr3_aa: CASREVLLEAFF

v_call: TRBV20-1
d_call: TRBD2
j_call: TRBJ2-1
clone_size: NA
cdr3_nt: TGCAGTGCTAAGGCCGGACTAGCGGGGGTGAATGAGCAGTTCTTC
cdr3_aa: CSAKAGLAGVNEQFF

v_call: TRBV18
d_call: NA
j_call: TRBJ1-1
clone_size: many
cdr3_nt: TGTGCCAGCAGCCCGAACACTGAAGCTTTCTTT
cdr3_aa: CASSPNTEAFF

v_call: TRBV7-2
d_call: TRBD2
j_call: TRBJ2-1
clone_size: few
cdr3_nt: TGTGCCAGCAGCTCCAACCCGGGACTAGCGGGATTCAATGAGCAGTTCTTC
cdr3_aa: CASSSNPGLAGFNEQFF

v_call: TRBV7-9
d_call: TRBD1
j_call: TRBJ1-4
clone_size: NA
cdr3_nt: TGTGCCAGCAGTCGTATGGGACAGGGTAATGAAAAACTGTTTTTT
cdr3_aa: CASSRMGQGNEKLFF

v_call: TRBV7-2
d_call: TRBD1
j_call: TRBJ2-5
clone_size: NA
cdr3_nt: TGTGCCAGCAGCCGGACAGGGGGCGCGGAGACCCAGTACTTC
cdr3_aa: CASSRTGGAETQYF

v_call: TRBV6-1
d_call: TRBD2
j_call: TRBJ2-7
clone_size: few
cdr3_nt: TGTGCCAGCAGTGATCGGGCCGGGACTAGCGACAAGCAGTACTTC
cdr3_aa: CASSDRAGTSDKQYF

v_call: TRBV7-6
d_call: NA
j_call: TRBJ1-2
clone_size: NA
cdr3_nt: TGTGCCAGCAGCTCGAATAAACAATATGGCTACACCTTC
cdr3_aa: CASSSNKQYGYTF

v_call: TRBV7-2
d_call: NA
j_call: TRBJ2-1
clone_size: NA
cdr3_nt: TGTGCCAGCAGCTATGGACTTAAAAACTACAATGAGCAGTTCTTC
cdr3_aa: CASSYGLKNYNEQFF

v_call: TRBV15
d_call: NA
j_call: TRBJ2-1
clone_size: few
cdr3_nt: TGTGCCACCAGCAGAGATCCCGCGGACAATGAGCAGTTCTTC
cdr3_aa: CATSRDPADNEQFF

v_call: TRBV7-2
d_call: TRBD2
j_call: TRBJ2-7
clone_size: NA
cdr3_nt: TGTGCCAGCAGTTGGCGGGAGCCCGGCTACGAGCAGTACTTC
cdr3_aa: CASSWREPGYEQYF

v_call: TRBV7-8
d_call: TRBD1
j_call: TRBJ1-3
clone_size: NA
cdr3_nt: TGTGCCAGCAGCTTACCTAGGACAGGGGGCACGGGTGGAAACACCATATATTTT
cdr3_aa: CASSLPRTGGTGGNTIYF

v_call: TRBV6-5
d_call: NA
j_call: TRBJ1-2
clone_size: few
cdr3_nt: TGTGCCAGCAGTTCCCCAGTGACGGGGGGCTACACCTTC
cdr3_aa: CASSSPVTGGYTF

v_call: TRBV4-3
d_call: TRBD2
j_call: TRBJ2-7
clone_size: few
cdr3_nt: TGCGCCAGCAGCCAAGTCCTAGCGGGAGGGTACGAGCAGTACTTC
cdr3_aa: CASSQVLAGGYEQYF

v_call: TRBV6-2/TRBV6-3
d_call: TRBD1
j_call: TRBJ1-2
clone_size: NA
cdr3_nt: TGTGCCAGCAGCGCTCTTTACCGCGGGACAGGGTATGGCTACACCTTC
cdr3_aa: CASSALYRGTGYGYTF